The 29 T cell receptor beta chains below come from one sample, sequenced in a study of blood T cell repertoires in COVID-19. Data came from immunoSEQ multiplex PCR; TCRdb stores just in-frame clones and leaves some out. This sample has some 380,000 clones, with nearly 90% found just once. Sequencing was performed on PBMCs or T cells enriched from blood (not recorded which). Receptors were obtained from a woman aged 40-49 years with acute COVID-19.

The CDR3: CASRSEDSYNEQFF. The CDR3, as DNA: TGTGCCAGCCGGAGCGAGGATTCCTACAATGAGCAGTTCTTC. V gene TRBV19 combines with J gene TRBJ2-1; no clear D. The CDR3 length is 14 residues. V was clipped by 9 bases and J by 1 base, with 13 bases between them. Germline V gene data show CDR1 as LNHDA and CDR2 as SQIVND (reference sequence).

The J gene is TRBJ2-1, the V gene TRBV10-1; 9 nucleotides line up with TRBD2. Per the germline V gene, CDR1 is WNHNN and CDR2 is SYGVQD (reference sequence). This CDR3 spans 15 amino acids. The J segment lost 6 bases and the V segment lost 4 bases, leaving 7 bases of the junction unmatched. The CDR3 is CASSVGLAGFNEQFF. DNA for the CDR3: TGCGCCAGCAGTGTTGGCCTAGCGGGGTTCAATGAGCAGTTCTTC.

This clone was seen just once. The gene calls are TRBV15 and TRBJ2-3; D uncertain. There are 16 residues in the CDR3. Germline V CDR1 and CDR2: LNHNV, YYDKDF (reference sequence). Trimming shortened V by 1 base and J by 0 bases, and 11 bases separated the two germline ends. The CDR3 here is CATSRGRQDSTDTQYF. The DNA for the CDR3 is TGTGCCACCAGCAGAGGTCGGCAGGATAGCACAGATACGCAGTATTTT.

In nucleotides, the CDR3 is TGCAGTGCTAGTCATGGTGTCGCTAGCGGGGAGTATGATACGCAGTATTTT. This encodes CSASHGVASGEYDTQYF. This chain joins TRBV20-1 and TRBJ2-3; 9 nucleotides match TRBD2. After removal of 3 bases from V and 6 bases from J, the junction contained 16 bases not matched to a gene. The CDR3 consists of 17 residues. CDR1 DFQATT and CDR2 SNEGSKA come from the germline V gene (reference sequence).

The chain joins TRBV9 to TRBJ2-3; 9 bases map to TRBD2. The CDR3 totals 15 residues. The germline V gene has CDR1 SGDLS and CDR2 YYNGEE. The trim removed 3 bases at V and 4 bases at J, leaving 6 bases unmatched. This CDR3 reads CASSAQRGAADTQYF. The CDR3 DNA sequence: TGTGCCAGCAGCGCCCAGCGGGGGGCTGCAGATACGCAGTATTTT.

The V and J genes are TRBV19 and TRBJ2-2; 10 bases match TRBD2. The CDR3 runs to 16 residues. CDR1 and CDR2 from the germline V gene are LNHDA and SQIVND (reference sequence). The trim removed 3 bases at V and 3 bases at J, leaving 4 bases unmatched. The CDR3 coding sequence is TGTGCCAGTAGTATGTCAGCGGGGGGGCACACCGGGGAGCTGTTTTTT. It codes for CASSMSAGGHTGELFF.

The chain is built from TRBV21-1 and TRBJ1-2; the D call TRBD1 from the table was never checked on the DNA. TRBV21-1 counts as a pseudogene. This CDR3 has 16 amino acids. CDR3 region: CASSKKGGVLENGYTF. In DNA form, the CDR3 reads TGTGCCAGCAGCAAAAAAGGGGGAGTACTAGAGAATGGCTACACCTTC.

The J gene is TRBJ2-1, the V gene TRBV15; weak D call: TRBD2 (7 bases). Trimming removed 4 bases from V and 8 bases from J, with 18 bases in between. The CDR3 runs 15 residues. The germline CDR1 and CDR2 sequences are LNHNV and YYDKDF (reference sequence). Here the CDR3 reads CATSKQGGVSHEQFF. The CDR3 region has the DNA TGTGCCACCAGCAAACAAGGGGGGGTTTCCCATGAGCAGTTCTTC. The variable domain in full, with the rest retrieved from reference TRBV15 and TRBJ2-1, is DAMVIQNPRYQVTQFGKPVTLSCSQTLNHNVMYWYQQKSSQAPKLLFHYYDKDFNNEADTPDNFQSRRPNTSFCFLDIRSPGLGDTAMYLCATSKQGGVSHEQFFGPGTRLTVL.

Details on this clone: The sample holds other DNA sequences that translate to the same CDR3. The CDR3 loop is CASSLSLNTEAFF. In DNA form, the CDR3 reads TGTGCCAGCAGTTTATCCTTAAACACTGAAGCTTTCTTT. The chain links TRBV6-5 to TRBJ1-1; D not resolved. The CDR3 sequence is 13 residues long. V was shortened by 4 bases and J by 2 bases, with 8 bases between the two germline ends. CDR1 is MNHEY, CDR2 SVGAGI, per germline.

Comments on this clone: Other DNA sequences in the same sample also yield this CDR3. CDR3 in DNA: TGTGCCACCAGTGATTCGAGCTATGGCTACACCTTC. As protein: CATSDSSYGYTF. The V call is TRBV24-1, the J call TRBJ1-2; D uncertain. With 2 bases removed from V and 4 bases from J, the gap between germline ends came to 4 bases. Germline V CDR1 and CDR2: KGHDR, SFDVKD. There are 12 residues in the CDR3.

The chain is built from TRBV5-1 and TRBJ2-7, with D perhaps matching TRBD1 (5 bases). Germline lookup yields CDR1 SGHRS and CDR2 YFSETQ. V dropped 4 bases and J dropped 4 bases, with 18 bases sitting between them. The CDR3 runs 15 residues. The CDR3 DNA follows: TGCGCCAGCAGCGTGGGAAGGGGTACCATTTACGAGCAGTACTTC. The encoded protein is CASSVGRGTIYEQYF. Variable domain in full (rest from reference TRBV5-1 and TRBJ2-7): KAGVTQTPRYLIKTRGQQVTLSCSPISGHRSVSWYQQTPGQGLQFLFEYFSETQRNKGNFPGRFSGRQFSNSRSEMNVSTLELGDSALYLCASSVGRGTIYEQYFGPGTRLTVT.

V is TRBV10-3 and J is TRBJ1-6; 7 nucleotides agree with TRBD1. The CDR3 is 14 amino acids. Germline loops: CDR1 ENHRY, CDR2 SYGVKD. Trimming cost V 11 bases and J 7 bases; bases outside gene matches: 11. This CDR3 is CALREGAENSPLHF. As DNA, the CDR3 is TGTGCCCTAAGAGAGGGGGCAGAAAATTCACCCCTCCACTTT.

The chain combines TRBV27 with TRBJ2-1, with D perhaps TRBD2 (5 bases). Germline CDR1 reads MNHEY; CDR2 reads SMNVEV (reference sequence). Trimming took 2 bases from V and 9 from J, leaving 20 bases between them. The CDR3 loop spans 16 amino acids. The CDR3 DNA sequence: TGTGCCAGCAGTTTAATTGCTACTAGATTCTATAGTGAGCAGTTCTTC. Its protein is CASSLIATRFYSEQFF.

The DNA of the CDR3 is TGTGCCAGCAGTGGGAGCTTTGCTGGGACTAATGAAAAACTGTTTTTT. This encodes CASSGSFAGTNEKLFF. The rearrangement links TRBV27 to TRBJ1-4, with D unresolved. The CDR3 length is 16 residues. Germline loops: CDR1 MNHEY, CDR2 SMNVEV (reference sequence). Deletions cut 5 bases from V and 2 bases from J, with 15 bases between.

This clone has a single count. The genes are TRBV3-1 (or the pseudogene TRBV3-2) and TRBJ2-1; the D is unclear. Between the trimmed V and J ends, which lost 0 bases and 6 bases, there was a span of 9 bases. CDR1 is LGHDT, CDR2 YNNKEL, per germline (reference sequence). The CDR3 length is 14 residues. CDR3: CASSQDRDFNEQFF. CDR3 DNA sequence: TGTGCCAGCAGCCAAGATCGAGACTTCAATGAGCAGTTCTTC.

This sequence joins TRBV30 and TRBJ1-6, with 9 bases aligning to TRBD1. The CDR3 is made up of 14 amino acids. Germline V gene sequence: CDR1 GTSNPN, CDR2 SVGIG (reference sequence). The V gene end was trimmed by 2 bases and the J gene end by 11 bases; junction bases not matched to a gene: 7. DNA of the CDR3: TGTGCCTGGAGTACCGGGACAGGGAGCCCACCCCTCCACTTT. Its protein is CAWSTGTGSPPLHF.

The gene calls are TRBV7-8 and TRBJ1-1; no clear D. V was pared by 3 bases and J by 0 bases, with 5 bases between. The germline CDR1 and CDR2 sequences are SGHVS and FQNEAQ. CDR3 length: 13 residues. For the CDR3, the DNA is TGTGCCAGCAGCTTTTACATGAACACTGAAGCTTTCTTT. Translated: CASSFYMNTEAFF.

The chain recombines TRBV12-3 or TRBV12-4 with TRBJ1-5, with D maybe TRBD1 (6 bases). V was pared by 6 bases and J by 7 bases, with 13 bases between. The CDR3 consists of 13 residues. This CDR3 reads CASRQGLGQPQHF. For the CDR3, the DNA is TGTGCCAGCAGGCAGGGGCTGGGCCAGCCCCAGCATTTT.

This chain uses TRBV14 with TRBJ2-4; D remains ambiguous. In germline, CDR1 is SGHDN, CDR2 FVKESK. The V and J ends lost 1 base and 7 bases respectively, with 2 bases between them. This CDR3 has 11 residues. The CDR3 spells CASSQANIQYF. Written as DNA, the CDR3 is TGTGCCAGCAGCCAAGCGAACATTCAGTACTTC.

The chain is built from TRBV18 and TRBJ1-1; TRBD1 matches at 8 bases. In germline, CDR1 is KGHSH, CDR2 LQKENI. V dropped 5 bases and J dropped 4; count of bases not matched to a gene: 9. The length of the CDR3 is 15 residues. CDR3 sequence: CASSSPGQELTEAFF. The CDR3 coding sequence is TGTGCCAGCTCATCTCCGGGACAGGAACTCACTGAAGCTTTCTTT.

The chain joins TRBV7-8 to TRBJ2-1, with 11 bases aligning to TRBD1. This CDR3 has 15 amino acids. The germline CDR1 and CDR2 sequences are SGHVS and FQNEAQ. V lost 6 bases, J lost 9 bases, and 10 bases stayed unmatched. The CDR3 nucleotides read TGTGCCAGCAGTCCGGACAGGGGGCTTGGGAGTGAGCAGTTCTTC. Translated: CASSPDRGLGSEQFF.

This rearrangement joins TRBV4-2 to TRBJ2-7, with 9 bases identical to TRBD2. The CDR3 runs 13 residues. Unmatched junction bases numbered 2, after V lost 1 base and J lost 7 bases. Germline assignment: CDR1 LGHNA and CDR2 YNFKEQ. The CDR3 here is CASSQVLAGEQYF. Written as DNA, the CDR3 is TGTGCCAGCAGCCAAGTTCTAGCGGGGGAGCAGTACTTC.

V is TRBV9 and J is TRBJ1-6; D call uncertain. This CDR3 comprises 16 residues. V was shortened by 0 bases and J by 9 bases, with 16 bases between the two germline ends. Germline CDR1 reads SGDLS; CDR2 reads YYNGEE. The CDR3 loop is CASSVAPEGLSSPLHF. The CDR3 DNA is TGTGCCAGCAGCGTAGCTCCGGAGGGATTGAGTTCACCCCTCCACTTT.

Only one count was recorded for this clone. The rearrangement uses TRBV5-4 and TRBJ2-7, with 7 positions matching TRBD1. Germline-derived CDR1 and CDR2 are SGHNT and YYREEE (reference sequence). The CDR3 has 17 residues. With V trimmed by 2 bases and J by 3 bases, 14 bases remained unmatched. CDR3 in DNA: TGTGCCAGCAGCTTTCTGCTAGACAGGGAGATTGTCTACGAGCAGTACTTC. Its protein product is CASSFLLDREIVYEQYF.

The sample holds a few counts of this clone. The chain carries TRBV11-2 and TRBJ1-1; 10 bases map to TRBD1. The V and J ends lost 5 bases and 1 base, in that order; junction bases with no gene match: 16. The CDR3 is made up of 19 amino acids. Germline CDR1 and CDR2: SGHAT and FQNNGV. The CDR3 nucleotides are TGTGCCAGCAGCCCCCGCCGGGGGACAGGGGATTTTCAGAACACTGAAGCTTTCTTT. Its translation is CASSPRRGTGDFQNTEAFF.

The J gene is TRBJ1-1, the V gene TRBV2; D is unresolved. The CDR3 has 14 amino acids. The germline gives CDR1 SNHLY, CDR2 FYNNEI. V shed 8 bases and J shed 1 base, with 14 bases lying between them. The CDR3 DNA sequence: TGTGCCAGCCTTTCGGCCGGAGGGAACACTGAAGCTTTCTTT. This gives the protein CASLSAGGNTEAFF.

The chain's CDR3 is CATSDKRGTVYEQFF. CDR3 bases: TGTGCCACCAGTGACAAACGAGGGACAGTTTATGAGCAGTTCTTC. The chain couples TRBV24-1 to TRBJ2-1, with 7 bases aligning to TRBD1. This CDR3 comprises 15 residues. V shed 4 bases and J 8 bases; nucleotides not matched to a gene: 10. Germline lookup yields CDR1 KGHDR and CDR2 SFDVKD.

V and J are TRBV29-1 and TRBJ2-5, with a tentative D call TRBD2 (7 bases). Per germline, CDR1 SQVTM and CDR2 ANQGSEA. The CDR3 loop spans 13 amino acids. V lost 1 base and J 4 bases, leaving 10 bases between the germline ends. CDR3 sequence reads: CSVEGGGGETQYF. The CDR3 DNA is TGCAGCGTTGAAGGCGGGGGCGGAGAGACCCAGTACTTC. The full variable domain, in which reference TRBV29-1 and TRBJ2-5 provide the parts outside the CDR3, is SAVISQKPSRDICQRGTSLTIQCQVDSQVTMMFWYRQQPGQSLTLIATANQGSEATYESGFVIDKFPISRPNLTFSTLTVSNMSPEDSSIYLCSVEGGGGETQYFGPGTRLLVL.

With respect to this clone: Other DNA sequences in the sample encode the same CDR3. V and J are TRBV5-1 and TRBJ2-3; D is ambiguous. Trimming cost V 2 bases and J 2 bases, with 12 bases left between them. The CDR3 is made up of 15 amino acids. Germline V gives CDR1 SGHRS, CDR2 YFSETQ. The CDR3 DNA follows: TGCGCCAGCAGCTTAACTGCTCCCTACACAGATACGCAGTATTTT. Protein: CASSLTAPYTDTQYF.